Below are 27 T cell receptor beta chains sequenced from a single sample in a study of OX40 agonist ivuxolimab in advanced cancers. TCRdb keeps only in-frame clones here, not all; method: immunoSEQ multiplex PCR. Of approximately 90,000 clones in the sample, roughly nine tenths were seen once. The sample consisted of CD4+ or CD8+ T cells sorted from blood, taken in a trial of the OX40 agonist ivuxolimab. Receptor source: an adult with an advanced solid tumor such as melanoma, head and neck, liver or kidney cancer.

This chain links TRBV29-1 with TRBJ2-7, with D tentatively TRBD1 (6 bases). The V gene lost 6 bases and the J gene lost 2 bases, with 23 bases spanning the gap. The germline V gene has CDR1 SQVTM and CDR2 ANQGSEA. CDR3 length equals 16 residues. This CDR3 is CSVTRVDNRDPYEQYF. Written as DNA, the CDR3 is TGCAGCGTGACCCGAGTTGACAACAGGGATCCCTACGAGCAGTACTTC.

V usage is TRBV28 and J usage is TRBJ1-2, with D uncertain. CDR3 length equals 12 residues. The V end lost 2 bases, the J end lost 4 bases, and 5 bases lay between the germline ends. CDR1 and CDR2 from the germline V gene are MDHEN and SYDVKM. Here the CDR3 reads CASSLVGYGYTF. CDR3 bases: TGTGCCAGCAGTTTAGTGGGCTATGGCTACACCTTC.

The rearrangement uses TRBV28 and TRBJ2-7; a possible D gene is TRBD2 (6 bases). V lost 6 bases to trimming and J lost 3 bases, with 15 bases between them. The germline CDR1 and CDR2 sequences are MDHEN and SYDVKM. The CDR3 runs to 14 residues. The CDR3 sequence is CASRGGGRIYEQYF. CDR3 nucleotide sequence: TGTGCCAGCAGGGGGGGTGGCAGGATCTACGAGCAGTACTTC.

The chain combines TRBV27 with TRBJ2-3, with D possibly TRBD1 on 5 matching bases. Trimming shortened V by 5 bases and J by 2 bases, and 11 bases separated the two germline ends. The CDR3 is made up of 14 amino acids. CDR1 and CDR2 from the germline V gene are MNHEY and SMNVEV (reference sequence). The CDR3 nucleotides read TGTGCCAGCAGTCAGGGTTTCGTCACAGATACGCAGTATTTT. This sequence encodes CASSQGFVTDTQYF.

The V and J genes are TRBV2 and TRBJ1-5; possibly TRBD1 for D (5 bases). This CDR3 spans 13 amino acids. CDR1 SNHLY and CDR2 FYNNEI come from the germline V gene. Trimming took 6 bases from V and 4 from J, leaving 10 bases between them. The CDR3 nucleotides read TGTGCCAGCAGAAGGGACGGGAATCAGCCCCAGCATTTT. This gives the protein CASRRDGNQPQHF. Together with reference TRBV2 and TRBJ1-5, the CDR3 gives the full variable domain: EPEVTQTPSHQVTQMGQEVILRCVPISNHLYFYWYRQILGQKVEFLVSFYNNEISEKSEIFDDQFSVERPDGSNFTLKIRSTKLEDSAMYFCASRRDGNQPQHFGDGTRLSIL.

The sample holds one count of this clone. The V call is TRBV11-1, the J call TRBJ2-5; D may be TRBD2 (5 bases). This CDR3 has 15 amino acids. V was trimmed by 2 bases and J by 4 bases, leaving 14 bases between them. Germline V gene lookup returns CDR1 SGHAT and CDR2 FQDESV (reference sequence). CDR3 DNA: TGTGCCAGCAGCTTACTGGCGGGTGTGGGAGAGACCCAGTACTTC. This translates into CASSLLAGVGETQYF. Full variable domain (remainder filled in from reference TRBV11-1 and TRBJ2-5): EAEVAQSPRYKITEKSQAVAFWCDPISGHATLYWYRQILGQGPELLVQFQDESVVDDSQLPKDRFSAERLKGVDSTLKIQPAELGDSAMYLCASSLLAGVGETQYFGPGTRLLVL.

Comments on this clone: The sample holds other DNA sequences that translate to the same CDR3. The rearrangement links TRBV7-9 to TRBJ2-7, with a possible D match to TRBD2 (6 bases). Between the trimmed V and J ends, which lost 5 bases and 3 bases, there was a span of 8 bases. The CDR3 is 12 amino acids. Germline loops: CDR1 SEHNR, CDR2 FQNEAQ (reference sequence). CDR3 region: CASSPGGYEQYF. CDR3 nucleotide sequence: TGTGCCAGCAGCCCCGGGGGCTACGAGCAGTACTTC.

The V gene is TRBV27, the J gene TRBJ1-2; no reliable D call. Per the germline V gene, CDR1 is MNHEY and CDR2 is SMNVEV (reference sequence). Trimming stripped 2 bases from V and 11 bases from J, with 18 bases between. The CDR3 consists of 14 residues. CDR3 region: CASSLAGRRGLYTF. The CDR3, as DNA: TGTGCCAGCAGTTTAGCCGGAAGGAGAGGACTTTACACCTTC.

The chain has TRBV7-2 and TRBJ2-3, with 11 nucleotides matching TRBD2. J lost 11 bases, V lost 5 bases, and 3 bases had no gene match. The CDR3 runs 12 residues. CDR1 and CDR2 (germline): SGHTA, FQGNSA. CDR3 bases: TGTGCCAGCAGCCATACTAGCGGGGGGCAGTATTTT. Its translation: CASSHTSGGQYF.

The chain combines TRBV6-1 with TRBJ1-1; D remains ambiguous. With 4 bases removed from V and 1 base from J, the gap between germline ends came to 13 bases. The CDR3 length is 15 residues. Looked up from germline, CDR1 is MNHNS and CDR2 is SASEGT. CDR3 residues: CASSVSRNPNTEAFF. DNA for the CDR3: TGTGCCAGCAGTGTGAGCAGGAACCCGAACACTGAAGCTTTCTTT.

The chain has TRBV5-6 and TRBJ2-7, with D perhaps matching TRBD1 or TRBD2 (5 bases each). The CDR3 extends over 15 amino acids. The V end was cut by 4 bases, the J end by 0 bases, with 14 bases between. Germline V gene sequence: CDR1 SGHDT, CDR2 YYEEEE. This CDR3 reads CASSTRDGRSYEQYF. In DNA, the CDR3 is TGTGCCAGCAGCACCCGGGACGGCCGCTCCTACGAGCAGTACTTC.

CDR3 loop: CASSLGPGNEQFF. DNA for the CDR3: TGTGCCAGCAGCTTGGGGCCTGGAAATGAGCAGTTCTTC. The gene calls are TRBV7-3 and TRBJ2-1, with D possibly TRBD1 on 5 matching bases. The CDR3 spans 13 residues. Germline loops: CDR1 SGHTA, CDR2 FQGTGA. Trimming removed 3 bases at V and 7 bases at J, with 10 bases between.

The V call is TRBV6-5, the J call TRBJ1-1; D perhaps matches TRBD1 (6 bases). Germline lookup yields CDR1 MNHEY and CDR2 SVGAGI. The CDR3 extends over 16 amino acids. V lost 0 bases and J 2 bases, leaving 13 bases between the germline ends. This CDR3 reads CASSYSGGRVNTEAFF. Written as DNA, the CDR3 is TGTGCCAGCAGTTACTCTGGGGGCAGGGTTAACACTGAAGCTTTCTTT.

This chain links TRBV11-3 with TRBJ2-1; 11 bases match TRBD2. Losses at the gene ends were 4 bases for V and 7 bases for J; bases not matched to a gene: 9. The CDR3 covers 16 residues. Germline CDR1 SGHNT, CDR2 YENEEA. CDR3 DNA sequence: TGTGCCAGCAGCTCCCAACTAGCGGGAGTAGGTAATGAGCAGTTCTTC. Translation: CASSSQLAGVGNEQFF.

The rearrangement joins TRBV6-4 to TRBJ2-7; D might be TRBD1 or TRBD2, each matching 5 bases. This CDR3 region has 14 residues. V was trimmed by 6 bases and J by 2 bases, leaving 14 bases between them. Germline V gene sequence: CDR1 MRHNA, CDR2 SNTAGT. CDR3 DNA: TGTGCCAGCAGCCCGGGACGCAAAACCTACGAGCAGTACTTC. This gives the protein CASSPGRKTYEQYF.

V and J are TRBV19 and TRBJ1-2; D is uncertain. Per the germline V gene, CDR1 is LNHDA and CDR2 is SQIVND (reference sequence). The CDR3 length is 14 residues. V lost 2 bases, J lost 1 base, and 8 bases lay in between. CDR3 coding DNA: TGTGCCAGTAGTATAAGAACCTTTAACTATGGCTACACCTTC. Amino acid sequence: CASSIRTFNYGYTF.

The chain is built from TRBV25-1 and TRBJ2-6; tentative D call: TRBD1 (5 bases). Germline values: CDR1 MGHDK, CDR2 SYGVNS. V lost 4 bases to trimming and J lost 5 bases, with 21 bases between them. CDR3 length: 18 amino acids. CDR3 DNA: TGTGCCAGCAGTGTGATCATAGAAGGACAAAGTCGGGCCAACGTCCTGACTTTC. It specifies CASSVIIEGQSRANVLTF.

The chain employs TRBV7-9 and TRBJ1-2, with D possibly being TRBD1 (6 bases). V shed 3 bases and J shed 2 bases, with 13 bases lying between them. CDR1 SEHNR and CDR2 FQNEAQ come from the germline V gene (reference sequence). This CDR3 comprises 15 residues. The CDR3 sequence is CASSLSGGPNYGYTF. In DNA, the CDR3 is TGTGCCAGCAGCTTGTCGGGGGGGCCGAACTATGGCTACACCTTC.

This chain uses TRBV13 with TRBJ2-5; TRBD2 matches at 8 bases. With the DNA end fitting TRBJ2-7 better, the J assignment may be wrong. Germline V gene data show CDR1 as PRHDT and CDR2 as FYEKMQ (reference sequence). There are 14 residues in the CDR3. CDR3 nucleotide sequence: TGTGCCAGCAGCTCCTACGGGAGGGCTTACGAGCAGTACTTC. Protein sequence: CASSSYGRAYEQYF.

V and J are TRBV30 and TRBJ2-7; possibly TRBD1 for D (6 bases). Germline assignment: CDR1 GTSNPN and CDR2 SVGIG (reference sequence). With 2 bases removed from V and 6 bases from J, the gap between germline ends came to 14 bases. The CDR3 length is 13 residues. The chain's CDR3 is CAWSYRDPSEQYF. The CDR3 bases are TGTGCCTGGAGTTACAGGGACCCCAGCGAGCAGTACTTC.

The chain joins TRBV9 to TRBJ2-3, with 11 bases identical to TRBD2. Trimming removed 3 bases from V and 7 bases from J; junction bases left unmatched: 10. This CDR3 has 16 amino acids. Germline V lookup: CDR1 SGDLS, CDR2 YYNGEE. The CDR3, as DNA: TGTGCCAGCAGCGGATTAGCGGGAGGGGATCCTAATACGCAGTATTTT. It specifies CASSGLAGGDPNTQYF.

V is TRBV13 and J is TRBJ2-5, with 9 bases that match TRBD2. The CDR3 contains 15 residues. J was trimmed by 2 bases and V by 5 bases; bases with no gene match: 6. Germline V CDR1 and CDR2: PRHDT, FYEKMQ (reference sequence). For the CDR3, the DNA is TGTGCCAGCAGCATCCAGACTAGCGGACAAGAGACCCAGTACTTC. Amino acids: CASSIQTSGQETQYF.

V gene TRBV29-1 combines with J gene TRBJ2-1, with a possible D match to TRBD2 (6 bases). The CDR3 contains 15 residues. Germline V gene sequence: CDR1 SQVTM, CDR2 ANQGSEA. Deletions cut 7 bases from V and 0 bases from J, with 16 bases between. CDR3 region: CSAQGRGSSYNEQFF. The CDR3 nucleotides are TGCAGCGCCCAGGGTCGGGGGAGCTCCTACAATGAGCAGTTCTTC.

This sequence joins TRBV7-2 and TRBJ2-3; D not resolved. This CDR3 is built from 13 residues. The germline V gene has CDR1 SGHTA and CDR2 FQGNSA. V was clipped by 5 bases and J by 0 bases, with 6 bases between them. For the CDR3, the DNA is TGTGCCAGCAGCAGCCTAAGCACAGATACGCAGTATTTT. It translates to CASSSLSTDTQYF.

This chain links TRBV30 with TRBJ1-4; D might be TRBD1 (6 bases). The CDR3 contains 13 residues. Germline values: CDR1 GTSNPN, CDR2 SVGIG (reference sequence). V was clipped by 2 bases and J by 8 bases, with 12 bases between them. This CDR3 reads CAWSKGVNEKLFF. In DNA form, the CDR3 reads TGTGCCTGGAGTAAGGGGGTTAACGAAAAACTGTTTTTT.

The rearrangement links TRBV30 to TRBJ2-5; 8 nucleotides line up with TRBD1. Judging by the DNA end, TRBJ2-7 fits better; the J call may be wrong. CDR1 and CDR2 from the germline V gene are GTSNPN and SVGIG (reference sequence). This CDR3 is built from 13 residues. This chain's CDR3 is CAWSVGTGYEQYF. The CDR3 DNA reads TGTGCCTGGAGTGTAGGGACAGGCTACGAGCAGTACTTC.

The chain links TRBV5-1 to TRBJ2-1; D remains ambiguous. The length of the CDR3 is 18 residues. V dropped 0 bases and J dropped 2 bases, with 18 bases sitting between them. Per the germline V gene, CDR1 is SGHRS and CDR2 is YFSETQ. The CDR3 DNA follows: TGCGCCAGCAGCTTGGGCAATTTTTTCGGAAATGCCTACAATGAGCAGTTCTTC. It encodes CASSLGNFFGNAYNEQFF.